This is a list of T cell receptor beta chains from one sample in a study of OX40 agonist ivuxolimab in advanced cancers. The repertoire was sequenced with immunoSEQ multiplex PCR; TCRdb's copy has only in-frame clones and lacks some. The table includes some 74,000 clones, 91% detected once. This specimen consisted of CD4+ or CD8+ T cells sorted from blood, obtained in a trial of the OX40 agonist ivuxolimab. These receptors originate from an adult with an advanced solid tumor such as melanoma, head and neck, liver or kidney cancer. The CDR3 runs from the conserved cysteine through the conserved F or W. Each record gives: V gene, J gene, clone size, D gene, CDR3 protein, CDR3 DNA. The D gene is left open where the match is weak. Some rows mark clone size as missing; the rest say once, few, many or name a class of expanded clone.

TRBV28	TRBJ2-7	NA	TRBD2	CASSSPSGSGTYEQYF	TGTGCCAGCAGCTCCCCGAGCGGGAGTGGGACCTACGAGCAGTACTTC
TRBV28	TRBJ2-1	NA	TRBD2	CASSLLGGGNDEQFF	TGTGCCAGCAGTTTATTGGGGGGAGGGAACGATGAGCAGTTCTTC
TRBV5-4	TRBJ1-4	NA	NA	CASSLDAGLGEKLFF	TGTGCCAGCAGCTTGGACGCAGGGTTAGGCGAAAAACTGTTTTTT
TRBV18	TRBJ2-1	NA	NA	CASSPWGSQGTYNEQFF	TGTGCCAGCTCACCATGGGGGTCACAGGGTACCTACAATGAGCAGTTCTTC
TRBV10-3	TRBJ2-1	NA	TRBD2	CAISGLAGIHNEQFF	TGTGCCATCAGTGGGCTAGCGGGAATCCACAATGAGCAGTTCTTC
TRBV18	TRBJ2-3	NA	NA	CASSPGRGRDTQYF	TGTGCCAGCTCACCTGGCAGGGGCCGTGATACGCAGTATTTT
TRBV19	TRBJ1-1	NA	NA	CASSFTTGFHTEAFF	TGTGCCAGTAGTTTCACCACAGGTTTTCACACTGAAGCTTTCTTT
TRBV11-2	TRBJ2-2	NA	NA	CASSPRYTGELFF	TGTGCCAGCAGCCCCCGCTACACCGGGGAGCTGTTTTTT
TRBV19	TRBJ2-5	NA	NA	CASSSRDNQGTQYF	TGTGCCAGTAGTTCCCGGGACAACCAAGGAACCCAGTACTTC
TRBV10-1	TRBJ2-3	NA	NA	CASSEAIRTGTDTQYF	TGCGCCAGCAGTGAGGCGATCCGGACAGGCACAGATACGCAGTATTTT
TRBV6-5	TRBJ2-3	NA	NA	CASTDTGTDTQYF	TGTGCCAGCACGGATACGGGCACAGATACGCAGTATTTT
TRBV19	TRBJ1-5	NA	TRBD1	CASSIVNRGRNQPQHF	TGTGCCAGTAGTATAGTAAACAGGGGGCGAAATCAGCCCCAGCATTTT
TRBV27	TRBJ2-1	NA	TRBD2	CASSLDGREGWNEQFF	TGTGCCAGCAGTTTAGATGGGCGGGAGGGCTGGAATGAGCAGTTCTTC
TRBV5-1	TRBJ1-1	NA	TRBD1	CASSAPRDSGYTEAFF	TGCGCCAGCAGCGCCCCCCGGGACAGTGGGTACACTGAAGCTTTCTTT
TRBV23-1	TRBJ2-7	NA	TRBD2	CASQRTSDTYEQYF	TGCGCCAGCCAGAGGACTAGCGACACCTACGAGCAGTACTTC
TRBV5-1	TRBJ2-3	NA	NA	CASSLVGDGDTQYF	TGCGCCAGCAGCTTGGTTGGGGACGGAGATACGCAGTATTTT
TRBV7-9	TRBJ2-7	NA	TRBD2	CASSPRLAGSYEQYF	TGTGCCAGCAGCCCCCGACTAGCGGGCTCCTACGAGCAGTACTTC
TRBV6-5	TRBJ2-1	NA	TRBD1	CASRRDRDSYNEQFF	TGTGCCAGCAGACGCGACAGGGACTCCTACAATGAGCAGTTCTTC
TRBV4-2	TRBJ2-2	NA	NA	CASSQGFQGVTGELFF	TGTGCCAGCAGCCAAGGTTTTCAGGGTGTGACCGGGGAGCTGTTTTTT
TRBV10-3	TRBJ2-2	NA	TRBD1	CATGTGAEGTGELFF	TGTGCCACCGGGACAGGCGCGGAAGGGACCGGGGAGCTGTTTTTT
TRBV9	TRBJ2-1	NA	NA	CASWGGNEQFF	TGTGCCAGCTGGGGTGGCAATGAGCAGTTCTTC
TRBV7-3	TRBJ2-2	few	TRBD2	CASSLKSGANTGELFF	TGTGCCAGCAGCTTAAAAAGCGGGGCGAACACCGGGGAGCTGTTTTTT
TRBV28	TRBJ1-5	NA	TRBD1	CASTPETGARNVPQHF	TGTGCCAGCACCCCTGAGACAGGGGCCCGAAATGTGCCCCAGCATTTT
TRBV19	TRBJ2-5	once	NA	CASSSGRPRKETQYF	TGTGCCAGTAGTTCGGGCAGGCCACGAAAAGAGACCCAGTACTTC
TRBV29-1	TRBJ2-1	NA	NA	CSVDKPLSSYNEQFF	TGCAGCGTTGACAAACCGTTAAGCTCCTACAATGAGCAGTTCTTC
TRBV28	TRBJ1-1	NA	NA	CASSFIGRPSRLF	TGTGCCAGCAGTTTTATAGGGAGGCCATCACGCCTTTTT